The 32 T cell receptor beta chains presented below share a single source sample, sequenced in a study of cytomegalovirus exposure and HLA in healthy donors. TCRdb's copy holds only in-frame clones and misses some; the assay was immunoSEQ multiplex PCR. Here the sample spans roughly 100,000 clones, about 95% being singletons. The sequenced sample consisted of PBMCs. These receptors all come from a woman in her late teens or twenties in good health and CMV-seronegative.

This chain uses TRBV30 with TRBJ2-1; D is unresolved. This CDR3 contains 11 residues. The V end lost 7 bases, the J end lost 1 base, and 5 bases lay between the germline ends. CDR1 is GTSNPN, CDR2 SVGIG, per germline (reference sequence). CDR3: CASGSYNEQFF. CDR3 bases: TGTGCCTCCGGTTCCTACAATGAGCAGTTCTTC. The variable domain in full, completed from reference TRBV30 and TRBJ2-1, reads SQTIHQWPATLVQPVGSPLSLECTVEGTSNPNLYWYRQAAGRGLQLLFYSVGIGQISSEVPQNLSASRPQDRQFILSSKKLLLSDSGFYLCASGSYNEQFFGPGTRLTVL.

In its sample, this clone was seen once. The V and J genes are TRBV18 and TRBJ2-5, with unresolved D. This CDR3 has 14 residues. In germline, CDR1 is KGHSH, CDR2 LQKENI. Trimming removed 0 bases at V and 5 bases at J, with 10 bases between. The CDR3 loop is CASSPPPVGETQYF. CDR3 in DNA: TGTGCCAGCTCACCACCCCCGGTCGGGGAGACCCAGTACTTC.

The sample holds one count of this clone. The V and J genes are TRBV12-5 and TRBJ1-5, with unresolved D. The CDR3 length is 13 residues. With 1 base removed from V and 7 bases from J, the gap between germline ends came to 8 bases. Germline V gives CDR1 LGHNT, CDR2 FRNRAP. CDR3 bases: TGTGCTAGTGGTTTGGCGGGAGGGCAGCCCCAGCATTTT. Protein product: CASGLAGGQPQHF.

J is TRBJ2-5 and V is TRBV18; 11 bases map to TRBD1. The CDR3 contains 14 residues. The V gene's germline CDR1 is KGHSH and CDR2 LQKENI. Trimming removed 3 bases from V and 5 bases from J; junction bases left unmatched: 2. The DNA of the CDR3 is TGTGCCAGCTCACCGGACAGGGGGCTCGAGACCCAGTACTTC. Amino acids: CASSPDRGLETQYF. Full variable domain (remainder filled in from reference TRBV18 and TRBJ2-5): NAGVMQNPRHLVRRRGQEARLRCSPMKGHSHVYWYRQLPEEGLKFMVYLQKENIIDESGMPKERFSAEFPKEGPSILRIQQVVRGDSAAYFCASSPDRGLETQYFGPGTRLLVL.

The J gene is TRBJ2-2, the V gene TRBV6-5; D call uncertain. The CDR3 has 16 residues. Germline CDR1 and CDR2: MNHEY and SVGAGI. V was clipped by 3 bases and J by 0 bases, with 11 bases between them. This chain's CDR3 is CASSYQRIANTGELFF. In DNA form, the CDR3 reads TGTGCCAGCAGTTATCAGCGCATCGCGAACACCGGGGAGCTGTTTTTT.

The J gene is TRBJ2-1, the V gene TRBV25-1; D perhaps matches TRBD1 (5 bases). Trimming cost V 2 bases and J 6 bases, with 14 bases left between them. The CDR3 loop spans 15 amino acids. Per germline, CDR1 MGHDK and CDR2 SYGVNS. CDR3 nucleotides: TGTGCCAGCAGTGAAGCAGGGTTAGAATTCAATGAGCAGTTCTTC. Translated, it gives CASSEAGLEFNEQFF.

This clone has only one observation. In nucleotides, the CDR3 is TGTGCCAGCAGTCGCCCACCGACTAGCGGGAGGGCCTATGAGCAGTTCTTC. Protein sequence: CASSRPPTSGRAYEQFF. The gene calls are TRBV27 and TRBJ2-1; 14 positions agree with TRBD2. Germline CDR1 MNHEY, CDR2 SMNVEV (reference sequence). This CDR3 region has 17 residues. Unmatched junction bases numbered 11, after V lost 5 bases and J lost 8 bases.

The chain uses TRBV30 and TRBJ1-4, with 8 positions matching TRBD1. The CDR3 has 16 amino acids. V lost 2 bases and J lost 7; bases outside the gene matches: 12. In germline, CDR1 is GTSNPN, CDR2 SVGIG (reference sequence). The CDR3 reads CAWSIPDRGGGEKLFF. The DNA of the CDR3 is TGTGCCTGGAGTATACCAGACAGGGGTGGAGGTGAAAAACTGTTTTTT.

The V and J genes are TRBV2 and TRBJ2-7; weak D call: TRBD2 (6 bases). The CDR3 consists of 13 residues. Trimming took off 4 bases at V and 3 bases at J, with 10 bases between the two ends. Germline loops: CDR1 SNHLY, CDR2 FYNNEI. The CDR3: CASSANGGYEQYF. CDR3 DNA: TGTGCCAGCAGTGCTAACGGGGGCTACGAGCAGTACTTC.

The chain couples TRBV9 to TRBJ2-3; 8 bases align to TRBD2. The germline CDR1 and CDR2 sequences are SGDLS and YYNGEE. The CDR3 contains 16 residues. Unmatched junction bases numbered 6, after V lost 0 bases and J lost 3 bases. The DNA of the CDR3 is TGTGCCAGCAGCGTAGGGACTAGCATTTTGACAGATACGCAGTATTTT. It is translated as CASSVGTSILTDTQYF.

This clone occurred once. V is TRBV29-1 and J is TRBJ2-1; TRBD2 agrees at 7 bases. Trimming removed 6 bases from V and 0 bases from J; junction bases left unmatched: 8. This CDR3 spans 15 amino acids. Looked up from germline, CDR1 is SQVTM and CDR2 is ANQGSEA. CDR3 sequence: CSVPDGGSSYNEQFF. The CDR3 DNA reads TGCAGCGTGCCGGATGGCGGGAGCTCCTACAATGAGCAGTTCTTC.

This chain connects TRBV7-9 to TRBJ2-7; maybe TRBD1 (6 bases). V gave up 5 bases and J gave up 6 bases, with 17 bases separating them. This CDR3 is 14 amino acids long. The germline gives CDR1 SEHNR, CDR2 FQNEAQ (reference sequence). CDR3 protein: CASSEAGAGVEQYF. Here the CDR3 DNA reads TGTGCCAGCAGCGAAGCCGGGGCAGGGGTCGAGCAGTACTTC.

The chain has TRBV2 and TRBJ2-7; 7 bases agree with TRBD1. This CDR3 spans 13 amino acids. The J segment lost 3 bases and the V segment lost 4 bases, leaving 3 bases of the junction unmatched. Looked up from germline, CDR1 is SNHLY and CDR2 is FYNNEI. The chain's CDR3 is CASSGDSFYEQYF. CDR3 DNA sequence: TGTGCCAGCAGTGGGGACAGCTTCTACGAGCAGTACTTC.

CDR3 coding DNA: TGTGCCACCAGCAGGACAAGTAATAGCAATCAGCCCCAGCATTTT. It codes for CATSRTSNSNQPQHF. The rearrangement uses TRBV15 and TRBJ1-5; D gene unclear. This CDR3 comprises 15 residues. Germline-derived CDR1 and CDR2 are LNHNV and YYDKDF (reference sequence). Deletions cut 3 bases from V and 0 bases from J, with 9 bases between.

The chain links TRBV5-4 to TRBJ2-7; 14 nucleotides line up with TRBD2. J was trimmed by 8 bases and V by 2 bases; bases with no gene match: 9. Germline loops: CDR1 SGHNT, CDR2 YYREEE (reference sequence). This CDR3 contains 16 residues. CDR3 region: CASSLDGLAGGWKQYF. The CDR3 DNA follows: TGTGCCAGCAGCTTAGACGGACTAGCGGGAGGTTGGAAGCAGTACTTC.

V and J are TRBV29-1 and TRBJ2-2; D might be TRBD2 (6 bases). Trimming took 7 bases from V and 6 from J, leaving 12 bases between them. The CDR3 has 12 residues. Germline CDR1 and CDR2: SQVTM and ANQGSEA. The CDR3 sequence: CSAGDGAGELFF. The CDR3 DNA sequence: TGCAGCGCGGGGGACGGAGCCGGGGAGCTGTTTTTT.

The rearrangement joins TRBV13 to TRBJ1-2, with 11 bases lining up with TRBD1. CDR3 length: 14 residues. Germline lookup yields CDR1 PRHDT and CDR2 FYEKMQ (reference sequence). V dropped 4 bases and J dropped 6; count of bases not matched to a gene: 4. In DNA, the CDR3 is TGTGCCAGCAGCTCGGACAGGGGGCGGGATGGCTACACCTTC. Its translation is CASSSDRGRDGYTF.

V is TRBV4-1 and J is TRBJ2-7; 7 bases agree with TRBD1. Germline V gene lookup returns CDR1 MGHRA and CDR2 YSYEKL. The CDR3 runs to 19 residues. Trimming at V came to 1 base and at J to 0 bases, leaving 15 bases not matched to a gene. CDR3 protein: CASSQGVWTGLRSSYEQYF. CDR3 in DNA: TGCGCCAGCAGCCAAGGGGTCTGGACAGGCCTCAGAAGCTCCTACGAGCAGTACTTC.

The DNA of the CDR3 is TGTGCCAGCAGCTTGAGGCAGGGGGCGGGTCGGGGCACTGAAGCTTTCTTT. This translates into CASSLRQGAGRGTEAFF. V is TRBV5-6 and J is TRBJ1-1; 8 nucleotides agree with TRBD1. Germline CDR1 SGHDT, CDR2 YYEEEE. Trimming cost V 1 base and J 4 bases; bases outside gene matches: 12. This CDR3 region has 17 residues.

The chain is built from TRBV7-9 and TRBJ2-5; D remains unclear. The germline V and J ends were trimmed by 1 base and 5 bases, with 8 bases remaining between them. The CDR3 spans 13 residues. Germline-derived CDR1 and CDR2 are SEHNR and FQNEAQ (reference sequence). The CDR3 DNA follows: TGTGCCAGCAGCTTAGATTCCGGGGAGACCCAGTACTTC. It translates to CASSLDSGETQYF.

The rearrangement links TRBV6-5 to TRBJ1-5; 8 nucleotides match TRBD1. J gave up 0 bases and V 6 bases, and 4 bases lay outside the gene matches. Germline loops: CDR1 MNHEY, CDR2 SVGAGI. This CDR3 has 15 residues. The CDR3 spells CASRPTGGSNQPQHF. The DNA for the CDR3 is TGTGCCAGCAGACCAACAGGGGGTAGCAATCAGCCCCAGCATTTT.

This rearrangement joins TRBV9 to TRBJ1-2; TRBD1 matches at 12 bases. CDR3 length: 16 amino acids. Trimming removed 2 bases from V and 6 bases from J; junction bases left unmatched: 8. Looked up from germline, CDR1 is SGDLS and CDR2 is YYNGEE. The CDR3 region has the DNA TGTGCCAGCAGCGTCCCCGGGACAGGGGGCCGCCATGGCTACACCTTC. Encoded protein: CASSVPGTGGRHGYTF. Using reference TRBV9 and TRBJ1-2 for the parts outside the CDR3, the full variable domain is DSGVTQTPKHLITATGQRVTLRCSPRSGDLSVYWYQQSLDQGLQFLIQYYNGEERAKGNILERFSAQQFPDLHSELNLSSLELGDSALYFCASSVPGTGGRHGYTFGSGTRLTVV.

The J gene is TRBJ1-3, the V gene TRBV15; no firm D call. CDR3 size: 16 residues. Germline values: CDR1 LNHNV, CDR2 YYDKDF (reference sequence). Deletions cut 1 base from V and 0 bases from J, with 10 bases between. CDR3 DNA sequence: TGTGCCACCAGCAGAGGTGGGCCGATCTCTGGAAACACCATATATTTT. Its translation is CATSRGGPISGNTIYF.

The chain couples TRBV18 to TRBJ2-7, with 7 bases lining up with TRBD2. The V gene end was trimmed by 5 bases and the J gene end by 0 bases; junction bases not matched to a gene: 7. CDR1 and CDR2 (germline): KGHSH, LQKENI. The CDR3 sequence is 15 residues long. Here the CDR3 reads CASSSSSGLSYEQYF. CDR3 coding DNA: TGTGCCAGCTCATCCTCTAGCGGCCTCTCCTACGAGCAGTACTTC.

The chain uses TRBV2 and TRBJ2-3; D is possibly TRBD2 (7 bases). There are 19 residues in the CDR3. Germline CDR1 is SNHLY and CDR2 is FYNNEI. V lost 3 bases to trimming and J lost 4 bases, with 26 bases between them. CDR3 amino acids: CASSDIRGRGQGFPDTQYF. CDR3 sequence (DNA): TGTGCCAGCAGTGATATTAGGGGGAGGGGCCAGGGGTTCCCAGATACGCAGTATTTT.

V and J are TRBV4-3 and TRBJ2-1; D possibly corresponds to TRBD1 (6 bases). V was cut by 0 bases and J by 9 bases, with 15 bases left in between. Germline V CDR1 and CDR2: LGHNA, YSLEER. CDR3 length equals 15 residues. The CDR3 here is CASSQDPPIRGEQFF. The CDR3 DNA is TGCGCCAGCAGCCAAGATCCACCGATCAGGGGTGAGCAGTTCTTC.

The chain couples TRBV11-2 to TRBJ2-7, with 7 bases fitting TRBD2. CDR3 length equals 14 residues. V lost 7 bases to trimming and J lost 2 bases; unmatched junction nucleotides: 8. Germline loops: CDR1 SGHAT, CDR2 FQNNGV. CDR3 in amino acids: CASTNSGSTYEQYF. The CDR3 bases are TGTGCCAGCACCAATAGCGGGTCGACCTACGAGCAGTACTTC.

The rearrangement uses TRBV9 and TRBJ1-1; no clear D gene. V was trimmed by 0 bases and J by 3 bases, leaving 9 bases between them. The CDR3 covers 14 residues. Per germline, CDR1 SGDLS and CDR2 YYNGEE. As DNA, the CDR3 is TGTGCCAGCAGCGTAGACCCCGGGGACACTGAAGCTTTCTTT. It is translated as CASSVDPGDTEAFF. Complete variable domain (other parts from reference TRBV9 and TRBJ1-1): DSGVTQTPKHLITATGQRVTLRCSPRSGDLSVYWYQQSLDQGLQFLIQYYNGEERAKGNILERFSAQQFPDLHSELNLSSLELGDSALYFCASSVDPGDTEAFFGQGTRLTVV.

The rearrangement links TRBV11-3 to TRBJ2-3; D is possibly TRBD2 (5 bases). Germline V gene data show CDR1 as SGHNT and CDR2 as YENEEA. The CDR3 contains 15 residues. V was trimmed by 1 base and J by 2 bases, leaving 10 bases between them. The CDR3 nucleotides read TGTGCCAGCAGCTTAGTGCAAGCGGCCACAGATACGCAGTATTTT. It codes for CASSLVQAATDTQYF.

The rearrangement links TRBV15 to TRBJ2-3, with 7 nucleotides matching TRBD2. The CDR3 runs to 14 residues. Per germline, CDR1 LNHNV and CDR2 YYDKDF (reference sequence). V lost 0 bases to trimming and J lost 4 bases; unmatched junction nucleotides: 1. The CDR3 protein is CATSRDRGADTQYF. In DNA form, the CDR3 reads TGTGCCACCAGCAGAGACCGGGGGGCAGATACGCAGTATTTT.

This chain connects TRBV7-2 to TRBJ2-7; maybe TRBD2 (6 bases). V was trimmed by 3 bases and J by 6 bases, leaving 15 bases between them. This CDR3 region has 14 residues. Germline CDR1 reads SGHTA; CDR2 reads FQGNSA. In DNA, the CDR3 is TGTGCCAGCAGCTTGGGGGGTACACTGGCCGAGCAGTACTTC. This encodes CASSLGGTLAEQYF.

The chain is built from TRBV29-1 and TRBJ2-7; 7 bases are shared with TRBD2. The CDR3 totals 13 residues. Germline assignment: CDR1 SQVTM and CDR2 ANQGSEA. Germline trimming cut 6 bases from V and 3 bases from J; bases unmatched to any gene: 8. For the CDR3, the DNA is TGCAGCGTCCAAACCAGCGGGAACTACGAGCAGTACTTC. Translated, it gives CSVQTSGNYEQYF.